The T cell receptor (beta chain) described here comes from a study of monozygotic twins with inflammatory bowel disease. UMIs incorporating a 6-nucleotide sample barcode were appended by means of template switching. TCRdb re-analyzed the 5' RACE reads; it lists each CDR3 protein once, without DNA. The sample is made up of about 300,000 distinct CDR3 sequences, and the top ten hold 5.6% of it. This CDR3 contains 14 residues. The source material was blood. The sequence was collected from a human donor with ulcerative colitis or Crohn's disease, or a healthy co-twin of an affected twin (not recorded which). The V and J genes are TRBV21-1 and TRBJ2-7; checking the TCRdb D call of TRBD1 is not possible without DNA. TRBV21-1 corresponds to a pseudogene. This CDR3 reads CASKTGEEFNEQYF.